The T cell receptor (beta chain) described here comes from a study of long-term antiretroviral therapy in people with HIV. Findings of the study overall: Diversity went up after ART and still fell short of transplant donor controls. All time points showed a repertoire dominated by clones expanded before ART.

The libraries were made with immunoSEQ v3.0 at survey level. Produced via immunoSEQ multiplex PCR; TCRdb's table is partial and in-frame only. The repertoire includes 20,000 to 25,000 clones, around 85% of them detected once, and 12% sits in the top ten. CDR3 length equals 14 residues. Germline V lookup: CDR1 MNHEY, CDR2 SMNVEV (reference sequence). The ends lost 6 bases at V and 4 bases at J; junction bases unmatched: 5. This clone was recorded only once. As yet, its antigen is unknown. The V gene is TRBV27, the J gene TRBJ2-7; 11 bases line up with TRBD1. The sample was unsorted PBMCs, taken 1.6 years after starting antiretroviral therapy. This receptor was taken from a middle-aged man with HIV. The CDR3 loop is CASSPGTGGYEQYF. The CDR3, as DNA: TGTGCCAGCAGCCCCGGGACAGGGGGGTACGAGCAGTACTTC.